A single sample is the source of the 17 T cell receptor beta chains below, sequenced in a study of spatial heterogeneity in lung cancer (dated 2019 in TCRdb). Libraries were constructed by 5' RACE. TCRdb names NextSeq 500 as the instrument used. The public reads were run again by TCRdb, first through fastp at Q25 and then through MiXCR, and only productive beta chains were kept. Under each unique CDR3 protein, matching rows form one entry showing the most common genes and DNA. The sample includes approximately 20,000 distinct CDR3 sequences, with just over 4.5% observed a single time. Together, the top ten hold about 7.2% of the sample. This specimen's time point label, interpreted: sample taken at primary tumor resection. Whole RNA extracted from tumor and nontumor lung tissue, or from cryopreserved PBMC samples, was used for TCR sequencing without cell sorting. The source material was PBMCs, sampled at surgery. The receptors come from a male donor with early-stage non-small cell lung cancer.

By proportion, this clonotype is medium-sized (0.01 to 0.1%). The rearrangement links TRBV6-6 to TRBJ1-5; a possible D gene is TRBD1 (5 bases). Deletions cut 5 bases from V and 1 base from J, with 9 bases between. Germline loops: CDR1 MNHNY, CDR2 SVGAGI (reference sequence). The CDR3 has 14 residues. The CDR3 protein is CASSLRDSNQPQHF. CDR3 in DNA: TGTGCCAGCAGTCTCCGGGACAGCAATCAGCCCCAGCATTTT.

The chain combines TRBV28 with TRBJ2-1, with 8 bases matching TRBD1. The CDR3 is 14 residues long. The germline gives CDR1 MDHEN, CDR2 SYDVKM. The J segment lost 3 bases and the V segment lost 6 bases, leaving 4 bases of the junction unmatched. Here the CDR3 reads CASSRDRYYNEQFF. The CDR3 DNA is TGTGCCAGCAGCCGGGACAGGTACTACAATGAGCAGTTCTTC.

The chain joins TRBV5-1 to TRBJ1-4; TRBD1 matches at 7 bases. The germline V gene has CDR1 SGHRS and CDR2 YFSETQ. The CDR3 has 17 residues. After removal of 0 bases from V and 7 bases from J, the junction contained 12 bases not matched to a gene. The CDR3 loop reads CASSLAWTGRSFEKLFF. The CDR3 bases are TGCGCCAGCAGCTTGGCTTGGACAGGTCGTTCTTTTGAAAAACTGTTTTTT.

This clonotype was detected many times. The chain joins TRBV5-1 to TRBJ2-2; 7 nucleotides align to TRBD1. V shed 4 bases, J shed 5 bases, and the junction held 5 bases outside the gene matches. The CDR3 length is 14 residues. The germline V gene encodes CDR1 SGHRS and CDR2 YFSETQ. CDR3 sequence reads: CASSGTVGTGELFF. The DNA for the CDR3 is TGCGCCAGCAGCGGGACAGTGGGGACCGGGGAGCTGTTTTTT.

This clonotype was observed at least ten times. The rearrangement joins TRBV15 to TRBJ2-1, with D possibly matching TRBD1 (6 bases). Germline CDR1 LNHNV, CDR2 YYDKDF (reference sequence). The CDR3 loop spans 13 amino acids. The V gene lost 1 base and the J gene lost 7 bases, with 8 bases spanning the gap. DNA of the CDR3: TGTGCCACCAGCAGAGGCACAGGGAATGAGCAGTTCTTC. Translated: CATSRGTGNEQFF. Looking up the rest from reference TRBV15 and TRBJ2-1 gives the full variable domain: DAMVIQNPRYQVTQFGKPVTLSCSQTLNHNVMYWYQQKSSQAPKLLFHYYDKDFNNEADTPDNFQSRRPNTSFCFLDIRSPGLGDTAMYLCATSRGTGNEQFFGPGTRLTVL.

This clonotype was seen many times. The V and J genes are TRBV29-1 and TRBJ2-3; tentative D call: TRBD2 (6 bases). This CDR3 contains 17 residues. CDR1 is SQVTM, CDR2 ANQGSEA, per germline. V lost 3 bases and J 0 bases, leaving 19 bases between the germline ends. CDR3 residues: CSVDGLAETVSTDTQYF. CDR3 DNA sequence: TGCAGCGTTGATGGATTAGCGGAAACTGTTAGCACAGATACGCAGTATTTT.

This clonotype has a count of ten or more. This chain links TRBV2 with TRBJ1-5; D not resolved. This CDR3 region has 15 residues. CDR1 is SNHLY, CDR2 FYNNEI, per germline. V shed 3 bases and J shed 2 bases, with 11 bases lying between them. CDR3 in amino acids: CASSEGVFGNQPQHF. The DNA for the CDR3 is TGTGCCAGCAGTGAGGGTGTCTTCGGCAATCAGCCCCAGCATTTT.

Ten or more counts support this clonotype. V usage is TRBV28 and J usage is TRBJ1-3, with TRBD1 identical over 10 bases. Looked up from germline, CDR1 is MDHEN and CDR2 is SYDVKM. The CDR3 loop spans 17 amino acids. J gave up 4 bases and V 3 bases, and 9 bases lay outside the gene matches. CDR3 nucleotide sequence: TGTGCCAGCAGTTTCTCCGGGACAGGGGAGGCCGGAAACACCATATATTTT. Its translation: CASSFSGTGEAGNTIYF. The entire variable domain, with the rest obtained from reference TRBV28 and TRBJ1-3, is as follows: DVKVTQSSRYLVKRTGEKVFLECVQDMDHENMFWYRQDPGLGLRLIYFSYDVKMKEKGDIPEGYSVSREKKERFSLILESASTNQTSMYLCASSFSGTGEAGNTIYFGEGSWLTVV.

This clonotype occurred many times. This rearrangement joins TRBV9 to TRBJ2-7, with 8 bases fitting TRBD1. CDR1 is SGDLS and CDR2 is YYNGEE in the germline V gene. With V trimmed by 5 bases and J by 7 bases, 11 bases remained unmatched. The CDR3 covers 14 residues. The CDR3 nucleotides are TGTGCCAGCAGTCGCGACAGGGGAGGAGGGGAGCAGTACTTC. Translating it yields CASSRDRGGGEQYF. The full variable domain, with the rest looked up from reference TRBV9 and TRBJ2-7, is DSGVTQTPKHLITATGQRVTLRCSPRSGDLSVYWYQQSLDQGLQFLIQYYNGEERAKGNILERFSAQQFPDLHSELNLSSLELGDSALYFCASSRDRGGGEQYFGPGTRLTVT.

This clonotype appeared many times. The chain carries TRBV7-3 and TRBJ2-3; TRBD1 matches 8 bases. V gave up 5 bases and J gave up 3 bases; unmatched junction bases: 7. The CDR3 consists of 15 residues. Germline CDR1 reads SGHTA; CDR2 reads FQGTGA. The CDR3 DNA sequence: TGTGCCAGCAGCAGAACAGGGGGTAGGACAGATACGCAGTATTTT. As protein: CASSRTGGRTDTQYF.

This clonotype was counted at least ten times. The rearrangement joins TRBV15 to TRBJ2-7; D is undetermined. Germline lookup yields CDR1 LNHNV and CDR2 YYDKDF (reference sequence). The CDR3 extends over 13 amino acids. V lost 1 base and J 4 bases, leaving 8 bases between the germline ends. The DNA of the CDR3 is TGTGCCACCAGCAGAGGGTCGAAATACGAGCAGTACTTC. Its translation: CATSRGSKYEQYF.

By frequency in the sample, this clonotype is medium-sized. In DNA, the CDR3 is TGTGCCAGCAGCCGACATGGCGACAGCCAAGTTAAGCTGTTTTTT. It specifies CASSRHGDSQVKLFF. The chain links TRBV11-2 to TRBJ2-2; weak D call: TRBD1 (5 bases). The CDR3 extends over 15 amino acids. Deletions cut 5 bases from V and 12 bases from J, with 22 bases between. The V gene's germline CDR1 is SGHAT and CDR2 FQNNGV.

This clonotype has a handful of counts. The DNA of the CDR3 is TGTGCCAGCAGCAAATTGAGGACGGTCCTCCACTTT. Translated, it gives CASSKLRTVLHF. V usage is TRBV21-1 and J usage is TRBJ1-6. TRBV21-1 has pseudogene status. The CDR3 consists of 12 residues.

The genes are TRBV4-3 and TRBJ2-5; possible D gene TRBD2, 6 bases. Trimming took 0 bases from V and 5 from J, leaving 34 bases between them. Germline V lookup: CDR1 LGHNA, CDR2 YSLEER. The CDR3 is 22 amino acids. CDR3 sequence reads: CASSQDIPSESSTGVVEETQYF. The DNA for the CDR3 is TGCGCCAGCAGCCAAGATATCCCTAGCGAAAGTTCCACCGGGGTGGTTGAGGAGACCCAGTACTTC.

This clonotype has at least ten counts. CDR3 nucleotides: TGTGCCAGCAGTCCTATCCGACAGGGTGTGGCTTTCTTT. This translates into CASSPIRQGVAFF. The chain couples TRBV27 to TRBJ1-1, with 7 bases identical to TRBD1. CDR3 length: 13 amino acids. Germline CDR1 MNHEY, CDR2 SMNVEV (reference sequence). The trim removed 5 bases at V and 11 bases at J, leaving 11 bases unmatched.

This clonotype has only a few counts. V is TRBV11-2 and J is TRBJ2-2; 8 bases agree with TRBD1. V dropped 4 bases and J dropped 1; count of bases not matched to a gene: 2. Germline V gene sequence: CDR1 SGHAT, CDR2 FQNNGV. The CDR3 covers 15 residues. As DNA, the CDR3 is TGTGCCAGCAGCTACGGACAGGGGAACACCGGGGAGCTGTTTTTT. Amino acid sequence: CASSYGQGNTGELFF.

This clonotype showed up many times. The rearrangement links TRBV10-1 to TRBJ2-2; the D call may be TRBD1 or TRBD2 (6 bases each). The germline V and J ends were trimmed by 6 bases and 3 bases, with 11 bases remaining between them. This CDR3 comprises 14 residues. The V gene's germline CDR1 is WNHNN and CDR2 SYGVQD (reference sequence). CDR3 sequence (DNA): TGCGCCAGCAGCGGGGGCCCGGACACCGGGGAGCTGTTTTTT. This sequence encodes CASSGGPDTGELFF.